This TCR beta chain was found in a study of blood T cell repertoires in COVID-19. Study information: There were acute and convalescent COVID-19 samples, and they came from the United States, Italy and Spain.

In the authors' methods: It was from reference gene primer amplification that nucleated cell counts were estimated. The assay was immunoSEQ multiplex PCR, and TCRdb's table has in-frame clones only and misses some. That table gives V, J and clone size, and the DNA gave D and trimming. The sample contains around 250,000 clones, around 87% of which appear only once. In its sample, this clone was seen a few times. From germline, CDR1 is MNHEY and CDR2 SVGAGI. This CDR3 comprises 14 residues. The V gene end was trimmed by 6 bases and the J gene end by 7 bases; junction bases not matched to a gene: 11. The study drew participants aged about 18 to 95 years from about two dozen US areas. Symptom resolution, clearance, or two negative PCRs marked donors in Cohort 3 as recovered.

The chain has TRBV6-5 and TRBJ1-2, with 7 nucleotides matching TRBD1. This clonotype was obtained from a woman in her forties or fifties who had recovered from COVID-19. The sequenced sample was PBMCs or T cells enriched from blood (not recorded which). The CDR3 loop reads CASRIMTGPVGYTF. The CDR3 DNA reads TGTGCCAGCAGGATCATGACAGGGCCGGTTGGCTACACCTTC.